The next 5 T cell receptor beta chains were all read from a single sample in a study of blood T cell repertoires in COVID-19. Clones were sequenced by immunoSEQ multiplex PCR, and TCRdb holds only the in-frame ones, with some missing. The data contain roughly 250,000 clones, more than 75% of them seen just once; the ten biggest clones take up approximately 1.5%. Sequences were obtained from PBMCs or T cells enriched from blood (not recorded which). These receptors were taken from a woman aged 45 to 65 who had recovered from COVID-19.

The V and J genes are TRBV9 and TRBJ2-1, with D possibly being TRBD2 (5 bases). CDR1 and CDR2 from the germline V gene are SGDLS and YYNGEE. The CDR3 covers 16 residues. V lost 0 bases, J lost 3 bases, and 13 bases lay in between. CDR3 sequence (DNA): TGTGCCAGCAGCGTAGCTTACCGGGGAGTCTACAATGAGCAGTTCTTC. Residues: CASSVAYRGVYNEQFF. The full variable domain, completed using reference TRBV9 and TRBJ2-1, is DSGVTQTPKHLITATGQRVTLRCSPRSGDLSVYWYQQSLDQGLQFLIQYYNGEERAKGNILERFSAQQFPDLHSELNLSSLELGDSALYFCASSVAYRGVYNEQFFGPGTRLTVL.

The sample holds a few counts of this clone. V and J are TRBV7-9 and TRBJ1-1; D is possibly TRBD1 (6 bases). The germline V and J ends were trimmed by 4 bases and 4 bases, with 19 bases remaining between them. The CDR3 extends over 16 amino acids. The germline V gene encodes CDR1 SEHNR and CDR2 FQNEAQ (reference sequence). CDR3 amino acids: CASSYRETPPSTEAFF. CDR3 nucleotides: TGTGCCAGCAGCTACAGGGAAACCCCCCCCTCCACTGAAGCTTTCTTT. Looking up the rest from reference TRBV7-9 and TRBJ1-1 gives the full variable domain: DTGVSQNPRHKITKRGQNVTFRCDPISEHNRLYWYRQTLGQGPEFLTYFQNEAQLEKSRLLSDRFSAERPKGSFSTLEIQRTEQGDSAMYLCASSYRETPPSTEAFFGQGTRLTVV.

The gene calls are TRBV5-6 and TRBJ2-3, with a possible D match to TRBD1 (7 bases). The CDR3 covers 16 residues. CDR1 and CDR2 from the germline V gene are SGHDT and YYEEEE. Trimming removed 0 bases at V and 4 bases at J, with 15 bases between. This CDR3 is CASSLVVSRGADTQYF. In DNA form, the CDR3 reads TGTGCCAGCAGCTTGGTCGTTAGCAGGGGGGCAGATACGCAGTATTTT.

This sequence joins TRBV12-3 or TRBV12-4 and TRBJ2-4; possibly TRBD1 for D (6 bases). The length of the CDR3 is 13 residues. Trimming stripped 8 bases from V and 3 bases from J, with 11 bases between. The CDR3 here is CASEQGNKNIQYF. CDR3 sequence (DNA): TGTGCCAGCGAACAGGGCAACAAAAACATTCAGTACTTC.

The genes are TRBV27 and TRBJ2-2; 10 bases are shared with TRBD2. The CDR3 covers 19 residues. Per germline, CDR1 MNHEY and CDR2 SMNVEV (reference sequence). J was trimmed by 6 bases and V by 1 base; bases with no gene match: 14. CDR3 DNA sequence: TGTGCCAGCAGTTTATTCCGGCTAGCGGGAGCCAAGGGGGCCGGGGAGCTGTTTTTT. This gives the protein CASSLFRLAGAKGAGELFF.